This TCR beta chain came from a study of low-dose radiotherapy and immunotherapy resistance in tumors. Study as a whole: Every two weeks patients got nivolumab 240 mg flat dose, plus ipilimumab 1 mg/kg every six weeks, intravenously. Cyclophosphamide went in intravenously at 200 mg/m2 every two weeks, one day before radiation and immunotherapy.

Primers used for first-strand cDNA, a TRAV- and TRBV-specific set, covered both alpha and beta chains. PCR amplification of the TCRs was performed with Phusion for 20 PCR cycles, and it relied on a constant-region primer together with a V-primer adapter. TCRdb independently ran MiXCR on the reads; one entry per CDR3 protein. Among around 69,000 distinct CDR3 sequences listed, roughly 31% were seen once. Stated time point: before trial treatment. As their treatment, donors received nivolumab, ipilimumab, aspirin, low-dose cyclophosphamide and low-dose radiotherapy. The V gene end was trimmed by 6 bases and the J gene end by 0 bases; junction bases not matched to a gene: 7. The CDR3 has 17 residues. The germline CDR1 and CDR2 sequences are SQVTM and ANQGSEA. This clonotype showed up just a few times.

The sequencing here drew on PBMCs, taken before treatment. The clonotype originates from a female donor with ovarian cancer. This chain joins TRBV29-1 and TRBJ2-1, with 14 bases lining up with TRBD2. Written as DNA, the CDR3 is TGCAGCGTGGCGACTAGCGGGAGGGGAAGCTCCTACAATGAGCAGTTCTTC. This translates into CSVATSGRGSSYNEQFF.